These T cell receptor beta chains were read from a single sample in a study of blood T cell repertoires in COVID-19. Sequencing was performed with immunoSEQ multiplex PCR; in TCRdb, only in-frame clones are kept and a portion is missing. The sample carries 200,000 to 250,000 clones, approximately 90% recorded once. Sequencing used peripheral blood. The receptors were sampled from a young man with active or convalescent COVID-19. The CDR3 runs from the conserved cysteine through the conserved F or W. The order of the fields is clone size, J gene, V gene, CDR3 protein. Rows give clone size only sometimes, using once, few, many, or a class for an expanded clone.

abundance: .
j_gene: TRBJ2-1
v_gene: TRBV28
CDR3aa: CASSSRLAGSYNEQFF

abundance: .
j_gene: TRBJ1-2
v_gene: TRBV6-2/TRBV6-3
CDR3aa: CASSHTDGYTF

abundance: .
j_gene: TRBJ2-1
v_gene: TRBV29-1
CDR3aa: CSVDRGGAYNEQFF

abundance: .
j_gene: TRBJ1-1
v_gene: TRBV2
CDR3aa: CASSESRARVRTEAFF

abundance: .
j_gene: TRBJ2-7
v_gene: TRBV5-6
CDR3aa: CASSLGTSHEQYF

abundance: .
j_gene: TRBJ2-1
v_gene: TRBV28
CDR3aa: CASGSGEQFF

abundance: .
j_gene: TRBJ2-7
v_gene: TRBV7-9
CDR3aa: CASSLQGGGEQYF

abundance: .
j_gene: TRBJ2-6
v_gene: TRBV2
CDR3aa: CASRPGQGLFSGANVLTF

abundance: .
j_gene: TRBJ2-1
v_gene: TRBV24-1
CDR3aa: CATSDAPRDLVNEQFF

abundance: .
j_gene: TRBJ2-7
v_gene: TRBV4-3
CDR3aa: CASSQDLGRTLSYEQYF

abundance: .
j_gene: TRBJ1-1
v_gene: TRBV27
CDR3aa: CASSLRGSTEAFF

abundance: .
j_gene: TRBJ1-1
v_gene: TRBV11-2
CDR3aa: CASSPGTGIHTEAFF

abundance: .
j_gene: TRBJ1-3
v_gene: TRBV6-5
CDR3aa: CASSSGGIGNTIYF

abundance: .
j_gene: TRBJ2-5
v_gene: TRBV5-1
CDR3aa: CASSWGLAGGPNQETQYF

abundance: .
j_gene: TRBJ2-7
v_gene: TRBV27
CDR3aa: CASSPLTVDSYEQYF

abundance: .
j_gene: TRBJ1-2
v_gene: TRBV7-9
CDR3aa: CASSSEVPGGGYTF

abundance: .
j_gene: TRBJ1-2
v_gene: TRBV28
CDR3aa: CASSLPGADYGYTF

abundance: .
j_gene: TRBJ1-1
v_gene: TRBV7-2
CDR3aa: CASSLTGSGTEAFF

abundance: .
j_gene: TRBJ2-1
v_gene: TRBV24-1
CDR3aa: CAPSGLAFTGEFF

abundance: once
j_gene: TRBJ1-2
v_gene: TRBV27
CDR3aa: CASRGGQPYGYTF

abundance: .
j_gene: TRBJ2-1
v_gene: TRBV28
CDR3aa: CASSLWTGGYNEQFF

abundance: .
j_gene: TRBJ1-2
v_gene: TRBV2
CDR3aa: CAIDRVRGYTF